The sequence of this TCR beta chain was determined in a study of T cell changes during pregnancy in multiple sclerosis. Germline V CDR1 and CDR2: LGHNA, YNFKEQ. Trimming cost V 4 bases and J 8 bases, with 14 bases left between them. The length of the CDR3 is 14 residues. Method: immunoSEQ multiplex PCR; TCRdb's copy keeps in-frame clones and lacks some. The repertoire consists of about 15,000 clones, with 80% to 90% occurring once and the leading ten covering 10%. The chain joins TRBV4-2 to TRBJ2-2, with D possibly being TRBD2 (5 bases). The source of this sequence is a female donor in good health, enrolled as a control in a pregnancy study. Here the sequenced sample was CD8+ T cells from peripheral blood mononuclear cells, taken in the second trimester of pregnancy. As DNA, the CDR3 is TGTGCCAGCAGCCCACCATCTGAGGGTGGGGAGCTGTTTTTT. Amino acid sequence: CASSPPSEGGELFF.